The 10 T cell receptor beta chains given below trace back to one sample, sequenced in a study of cytomegalovirus exposure and HLA in healthy donors. The PCR employed 60 Vbeta primers together with 13 Jbeta primers. Using immunoSEQ multiplex PCR, the repertoire was profiled, and TCRdb retains in-frame clones only, with some absent. The sample has about 160,000 clones, 81% seen once; the top ten hold over 10%. Input material: PBMCs. Every receptor here comes from a woman aged 45-65 years in good health and CMV-seronegative.

This sequence joins TRBV9 and TRBJ1-4; 7 bases are a match to TRBD1. J lost 7 bases, V lost 2 bases, and 5 bases had no gene match. The length of the CDR3 is 14 residues. CDR1 SGDLS and CDR2 YYNGEE come from the germline V gene. CDR3 nucleotide sequence: TGTGCCAGCAGCGTGCAGGGGGGAGGTGAAAAACTGTTTTTT. This translates into CASSVQGGGEKLFF.

The chain recombines TRBV7-9 with TRBJ1-2, with 8 bases that match TRBD1. Germline CDR1 reads SEHNR; CDR2 reads FQNEAQ (reference sequence). The CDR3 is 16 residues long. With V trimmed by 0 bases and J by 4 bases, 7 bases remained unmatched. Written as DNA, the CDR3 is TGTGCCAGCAGCTTAGCGTCCATCCAGGGGGCCTATGGCTACACCTTC. Amino acid sequence: CASSLASIQGAYGYTF.

This clone was recorded once. CDR3 amino acids: CASSFLESPLHF. CDR3 DNA sequence: TGTGCCAGCAGTTTTTTAGAATCACCCCTCCACTTT. The chain joins TRBV27 to TRBJ1-6; D remains unclear. Germline assignment: CDR1 MNHEY and CDR2 SMNVEV (reference sequence). CDR3 length: 12 residues. V lost 3 bases to trimming and J lost 10 bases, with 7 bases between them.

The chain links TRBV5-4 to TRBJ2-7; 8 nucleotides agree with TRBD2. V was clipped by 0 bases and J by 2 bases; unmatched bases: 4. Germline loops: CDR1 SGHNT, CDR2 YYREEE (reference sequence). This CDR3 region has 15 residues. DNA of the CDR3: TGTGCCAGCAGCTTGGCGGGACTAGGCCCCTACGAGCAGTACTTC. Its protein product is CASSLAGLGPYEQYF.

The chain employs TRBV6-6 and TRBJ1-6; D unclear. Germline CDR1 and CDR2: MNHNY and SVGAGI (reference sequence). Trimming took 7 bases from V and 5 from J, leaving 12 bases between them. CDR3 length: 14 residues. The chain's CDR3 is CASTLGENNSPLHF. The CDR3 DNA is TGTGCCAGCACCCTCGGGGAAAATAATTCACCCCTCCACTTT.

The V call is TRBV19, the J call TRBJ2-2, with 12 bases fitting TRBD1. The V segment lost 7 bases and the J segment 5 bases; nucleotides outside the gene matches: 5. CDR1 is LNHDA and CDR2 is SQIVND in the germline V gene (reference sequence). The CDR3 runs 15 residues. CDR3 nucleotide sequence: TGTGCCAGTACCCAGGGACAGGGGGCGACCGGGGAGCTGTTTTTT. Amino acids: CASTQGQGATGELFF.

This chain joins TRBV6-6 and TRBJ2-1; 10 bases fit TRBD2. The CDR3 is made up of 14 amino acids. The germline CDR1 and CDR2 sequences are MNHNY and SVGAGI (reference sequence). J gave up 5 bases and V 8 bases, and 6 bases lay outside the gene matches. For the CDR3, the DNA is TGTGCCAGCCACCTAGCGGGGGCTAACAATGAGCAGTTCTTC. Its translation is CASHLAGANNEQFF.

Comment on this clone: Sequence at one end of the junction differs from germline and may be a read error. V and J are TRBV7-9 and TRBJ2-1; TRBD2 agrees at 8 bases. Germline V lookup: CDR1 SEHNR, CDR2 FQNEAQ (reference sequence). The CDR3 is 17 residues long. CDR3 loop: CSSWSSRAGVFGNEQFF. As DNA, the CDR3 is TGTTCCAGCTGGAGCTCCAGAGCGGGGGTGTTTGGGAATGAGCAGTTCTTC.

The chain employs TRBV4-3 and TRBJ2-3, with 8 bases identical to TRBD2. The CDR3 is 18 amino acids. The V gene end was trimmed by 1 base and the J gene end by 6 bases; junction bases not matched to a gene: 15. The germline CDR1 and CDR2 sequences are LGHNA and YSLEER. The CDR3 is CASSQALAGGGGTDTQYF. The CDR3 nucleotides read TGCGCCAGCAGCCAAGCTTTGGCGGGGGGCGGCGGTACCGATACGCAGTATTTT.

This clone was observed a single time. The chain combines TRBV5-1 with TRBJ2-3; 12 bases are shared with TRBD2. CDR1 and CDR2 (germline): SGHRS, YFSETQ. The CDR3 is 18 residues long. J gave up 3 bases and V 0 bases, and 8 bases lay outside the gene matches. For the CDR3, the DNA is TGCGCCAGCAGCTTGGAGCCTAGCGGGGGGGCCGGGACAGATACGCAGTATTTT. Amino acids: CASSLEPSGGAGTDTQYF.